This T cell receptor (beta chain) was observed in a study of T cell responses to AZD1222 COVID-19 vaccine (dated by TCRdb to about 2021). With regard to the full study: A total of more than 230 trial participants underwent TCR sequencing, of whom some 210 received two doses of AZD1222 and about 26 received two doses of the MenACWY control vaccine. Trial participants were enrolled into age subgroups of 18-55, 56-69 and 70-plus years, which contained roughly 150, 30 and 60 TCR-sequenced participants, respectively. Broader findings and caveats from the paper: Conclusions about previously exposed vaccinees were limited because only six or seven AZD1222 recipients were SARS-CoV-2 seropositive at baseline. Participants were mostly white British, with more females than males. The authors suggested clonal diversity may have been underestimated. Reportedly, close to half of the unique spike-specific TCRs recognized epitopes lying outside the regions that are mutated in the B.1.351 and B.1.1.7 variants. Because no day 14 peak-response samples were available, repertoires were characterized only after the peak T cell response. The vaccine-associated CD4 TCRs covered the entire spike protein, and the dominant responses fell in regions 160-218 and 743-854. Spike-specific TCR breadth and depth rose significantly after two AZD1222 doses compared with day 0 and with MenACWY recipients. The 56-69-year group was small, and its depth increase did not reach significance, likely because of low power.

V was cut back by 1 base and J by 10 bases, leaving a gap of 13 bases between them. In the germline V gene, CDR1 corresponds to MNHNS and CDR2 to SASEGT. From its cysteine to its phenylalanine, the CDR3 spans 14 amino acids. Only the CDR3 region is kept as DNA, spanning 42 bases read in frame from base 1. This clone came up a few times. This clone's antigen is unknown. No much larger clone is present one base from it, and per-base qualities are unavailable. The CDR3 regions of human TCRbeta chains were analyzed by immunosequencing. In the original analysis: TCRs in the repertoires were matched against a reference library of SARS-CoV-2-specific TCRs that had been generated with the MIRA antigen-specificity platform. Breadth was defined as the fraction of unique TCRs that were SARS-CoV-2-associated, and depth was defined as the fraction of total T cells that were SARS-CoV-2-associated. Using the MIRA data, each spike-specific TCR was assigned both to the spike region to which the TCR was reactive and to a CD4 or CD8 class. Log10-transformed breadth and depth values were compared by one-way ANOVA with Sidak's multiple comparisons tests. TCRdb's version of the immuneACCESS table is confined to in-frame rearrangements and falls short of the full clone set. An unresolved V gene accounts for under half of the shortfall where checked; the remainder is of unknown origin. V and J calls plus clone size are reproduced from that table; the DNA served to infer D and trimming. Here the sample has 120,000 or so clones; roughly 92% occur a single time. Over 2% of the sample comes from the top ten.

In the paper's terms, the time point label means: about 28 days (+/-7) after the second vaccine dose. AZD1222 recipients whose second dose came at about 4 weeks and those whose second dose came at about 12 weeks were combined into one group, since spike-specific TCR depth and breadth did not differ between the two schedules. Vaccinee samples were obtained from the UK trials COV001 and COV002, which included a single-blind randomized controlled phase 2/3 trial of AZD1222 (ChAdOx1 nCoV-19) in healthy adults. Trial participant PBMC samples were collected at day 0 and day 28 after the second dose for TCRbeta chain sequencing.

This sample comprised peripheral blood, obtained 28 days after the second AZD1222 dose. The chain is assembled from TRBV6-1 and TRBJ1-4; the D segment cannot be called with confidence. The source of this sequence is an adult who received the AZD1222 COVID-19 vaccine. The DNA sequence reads TGTGCCAGCAGTGAAGTGATAGGGCCGGTAAAACTGTTTTTT. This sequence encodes CASSEVIGPVKLFF.